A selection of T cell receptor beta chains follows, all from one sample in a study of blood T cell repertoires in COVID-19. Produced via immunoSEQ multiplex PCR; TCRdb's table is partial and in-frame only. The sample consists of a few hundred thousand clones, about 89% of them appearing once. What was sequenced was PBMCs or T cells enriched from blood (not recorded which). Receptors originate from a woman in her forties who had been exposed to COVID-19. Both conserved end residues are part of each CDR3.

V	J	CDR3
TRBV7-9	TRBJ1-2	CASSSPGTATNYGYTF
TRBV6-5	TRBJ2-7	CASSYSQGYEQYF
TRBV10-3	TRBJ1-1	CAIITDLNTEAFF
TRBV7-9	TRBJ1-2	CASSLGAGINYGYTF
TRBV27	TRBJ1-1	CASSPRWVLRGGTTEAFF
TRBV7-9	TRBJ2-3	CASSSGPGTSGGTQYF
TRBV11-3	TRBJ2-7	CASSLDERSAYEQYF
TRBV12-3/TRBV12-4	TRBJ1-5	CASSFDNQPQHF
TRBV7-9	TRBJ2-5	CASSLGGLAGGRRQETQYF
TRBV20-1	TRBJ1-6	CSASVQVDNSPLHF
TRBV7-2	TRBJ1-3	CASSPWSSSGNTIYF
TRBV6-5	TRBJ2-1	CASFSPYNEQFF
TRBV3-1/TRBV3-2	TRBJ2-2	CASSQRGPANTGELFF
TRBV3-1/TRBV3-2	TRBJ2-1	CASSPERERRNEQFF
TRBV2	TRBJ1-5	CASSAGLSNQPQHF
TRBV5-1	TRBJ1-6	CASSLAWGSPLHF
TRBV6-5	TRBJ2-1	CASSYSKVATGEQFF
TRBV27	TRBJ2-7	CASTLPYEQYF
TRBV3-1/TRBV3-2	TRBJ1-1	CASSQVSGAEAFF
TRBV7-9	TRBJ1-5	CASSRNSNQPQHF
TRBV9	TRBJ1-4	CASSVNPGGRSNEKLFF
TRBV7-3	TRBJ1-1	CASSPARGKNTEAFF
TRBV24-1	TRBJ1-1	CATRGLGDTEAFF
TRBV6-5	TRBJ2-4	CASSYSGTGKNIQYF
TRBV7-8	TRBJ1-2	CASSLREPGTGFYGYTF
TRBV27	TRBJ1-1	CASSPWTGSAFF
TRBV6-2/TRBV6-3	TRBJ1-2	CASSYSLPRRESGYGYTF
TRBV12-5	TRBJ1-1	CASGLAIFSERDTEAFF
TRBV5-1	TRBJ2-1	CASSPGTGNGNEQFF
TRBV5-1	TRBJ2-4	CASSLAPGGEVGNIQYF